The 21 T cell receptor beta chains below come from one sample, sequenced in a study of technical replicates of blood from a handful of donors. Repertoires were generated with immunoSEQ multiplex PCR, while TCRdb's copy carries only in-frame clones and drops some. The table shows tens of thousands of clones, with 80% to 95% occurring only once. Sequenced sample: T cells isolated from PBMCs. These TCRs come from a human donor in good health.

This clone has a single count. This chain links TRBV6-5 with TRBJ2-7; possibly TRBD2 for D (5 bases). The CDR3 is 13 amino acids. Germline V gene lookup returns CDR1 MNHEY and CDR2 SVGAGI. V was trimmed by 5 bases and J by 7 bases, leaving 15 bases between them. CDR3 DNA: TGTGCCAGCAGTCCTGGACTCACCGGGGAGCAGTACTTC. It translates to CASSPGLTGEQYF.

The chain employs TRBV2 and TRBJ2-4; 9 bases map to TRBD1. The germline CDR1 and CDR2 sequences are SNHLY and FYNNEI. V lost 9 bases and J lost 8; bases outside the gene matches: 14. The CDR3 contains 15 residues. CDR3 amino acids: CASLPTGGGLDIQYF. The CDR3, as DNA: TGTGCCAGTCTACCTACAGGGGGCGGACTAGACATTCAGTACTTC.

V gene TRBV2 combines with J gene TRBJ2-5, with D tentatively TRBD2 (5 bases). The J call may be mistaken, given a closer DNA end match to TRBJ2-7. CDR1 SNHLY and CDR2 FYNNEI come from the germline V gene. This CDR3 is 14 amino acids long. In DNA, the CDR3 is TGTGCCAGCAGAGCCGTATCGGGAAGCTACGAGCAGTACTTC. Translation gives CASRAVSGSYEQYF.

The rearrangement joins TRBV28 to TRBJ1-5; 8 nucleotides line up with TRBD1. The CDR3 length is 17 residues. Per the germline V gene, CDR1 is MDHEN and CDR2 is SYDVKM. Losses at the gene ends were 6 bases for V and 0 bases for J; bases not matched to a gene: 10. The CDR3 sequence is CASRRTGIKRSNQPQHF. The CDR3 nucleotides read TGTGCCAGCAGACGGACAGGGATCAAACGTAGCAATCAGCCCCAGCATTTT.

The rearrangement joins TRBV14 to TRBJ1-1; D unclear. The CDR3 contains 15 residues. V shed 0 bases and J shed 4 bases, with 12 bases lying between them. CDR1 and CDR2 from the germline V gene are SGHDN and FVKESK. The CDR3 coding sequence is TGTGCCAGCAGCCAAGAGGAGGGAAGGACCACTGAAGCTTTCTTT. Translating gives CASSQEEGRTTEAFF.

V and J are TRBV29-1 and TRBJ1-1, with unresolved D. This CDR3 comprises 13 residues. Trimming left V 1 base short and J 0 bases short, with 6 bases between. The germline V gene has CDR1 SQVTM and CDR2 ANQGSEA. This chain's CDR3 is CSVEAAMNTEAFF. In DNA, the CDR3 is TGCAGCGTTGAAGCAGCGATGAACACTGAAGCTTTCTTT.

The CDR3 spells CASSIGPGNYEQYF. CDR3 sequence (DNA): TGTGCCAGTAGTATAGGTCCGGGAAACTACGAGCAGTACTTC. The V and J genes are TRBV19 and TRBJ2-7, with D maybe TRBD2 (5 bases). CDR1 LNHDA and CDR2 SQIVND come from the germline V gene (reference sequence). The CDR3 totals 14 residues. The germline V and J ends were trimmed by 1 base and 3 bases, with 10 bases remaining between them.

This chain uses TRBV27 with TRBJ1-1; 7 bases are shared with TRBD1. The CDR3 sequence is 15 residues long. Germline loops: CDR1 MNHEY, CDR2 SMNVEV (reference sequence). The J segment lost 2 bases and the V segment lost 0 bases, leaving 3 bases of the junction unmatched. CDR3 nucleotide sequence: TGTGCCAGCAGTTTATCAGGGGGCCTCAACACTGAAGCTTTCTTT. The encoded protein is CASSLSGGLNTEAFF.

The genes are TRBV7-6 and TRBJ2-7, with 7 bases identical to TRBD1. CDR3 length: 14 residues. V dropped 5 bases and J dropped 6; count of bases not matched to a gene: 10. The germline gives CDR1 SGHVS, CDR2 FNYEAQ. CDR3 bases: TGTGCCAGCAGCCCACAAGACAGGGTCGGCGAGCAGTACTTC. Encoded protein: CASSPQDRVGEQYF.

The chain combines TRBV30 with TRBJ2-3; 11 bases match TRBD2. V gave up 8 bases and J gave up 1 base; unmatched junction bases: 11. The germline V gene encodes CDR1 GTSNPN and CDR2 SVGIG (reference sequence). The CDR3 length is 16 residues. The CDR3 coding sequence is TGTGCCGGCATTAGCGGGAGGGCCGGCGGCACAGATACGCAGTATTTT. Its protein product is CAGISGRAGGTDTQYF.

This sequence joins TRBV11-2 and TRBJ2-7; D is unclear. The CDR3 has 12 residues. CDR1 is SGHAT and CDR2 is FQNNGV in the germline V gene. V gave up 1 base and J gave up 2 bases, with 3 bases separating them. CDR3 loop: CASSLAAYEQYF. For the CDR3, the DNA is TGTGCCAGCAGCTTAGCTGCCTACGAGCAGTACTTC.

This clone was picked up a small number of times. The V gene is TRBV19, the J gene TRBJ2-5; the D gene is possibly TRBD1 (7 bases). Trimming left V 4 bases short and J 1 base short, with 10 bases between. The germline gives CDR1 LNHDA, CDR2 SQIVND (reference sequence). This CDR3 comprises 14 residues. DNA of the CDR3: TGTGCCAGTAGTAGGAGGGGGCCCCAAGAGACCCAGTACTTC. Protein product: CASSRRGPQETQYF.

The chain recombines TRBV6-4 with TRBJ1-3; a weak D match, TRBD1 (5 bases). With 10 bases removed from V and 0 bases from J, the gap between germline ends came to 10 bases. This CDR3 spans 13 amino acids. Germline V gene data show CDR1 as MRHNA and CDR2 as SNTAGT. CDR3 DNA: TGTGCCATCTTTGACAGCTCTGGAAACACCATATATTTT. This encodes CAIFDSSGNTIYF.

CDR3 in amino acids: CASSRGREGFGTQYF. CDR3 DNA: TGTGCCAGCTCTCGAGGAAGGGAGGGCTTCGGGACCCAGTACTTC. This chain joins TRBV6-5 and TRBJ2-5, with 7 bases fitting TRBD2. The length of the CDR3 is 15 residues. Trimming removed 8 bases from V and 7 bases from J; junction bases left unmatched: 16. Germline V CDR1 and CDR2: MNHEY, SVGAGI.

The chain employs TRBV18 and TRBJ2-3; maybe TRBD2 (5 bases). This CDR3 contains 14 residues. Trimming removed 0 bases at V and 4 bases at J, with 8 bases between. Germline V lookup: CDR1 KGHSH, CDR2 LQKENI. The CDR3 is CASSPPPGSDTQYF. The CDR3 DNA reads TGTGCCAGCTCACCACCGCCGGGATCAGATACGCAGTATTTT.

The gene calls are TRBV11-2 and TRBJ2-7; D unclear. Germline V gene data show CDR1 as SGHAT and CDR2 as FQNNGV. The CDR3 has 13 residues. Trimming cost V 1 base and J 1 base, with 5 bases left between them. The CDR3 loop reads CASSLGTSYEQYF. The CDR3 DNA sequence: TGTGCCAGCAGCTTAGGCACTTCCTACGAGCAGTACTTC. The full variable domain, completed using reference TRBV11-2 and TRBJ2-7, is EAGVAQSPRYKIIEKRQSVAFWCNPISGHATLYWYQQILGQGPKLLIQFQNNGVVDDSQLPKDRFSAERLKGVDSTLKIQPAKLEDSAVYLCASSLGTSYEQYFGPGTRLTVT.

The rearrangement links TRBV9 to TRBJ2-7; D might be TRBD1 (6 bases). Trimming shortened V by 0 bases and J by 5 bases, and 9 bases separated the two germline ends. The CDR3 has 13 amino acids. CDR1 is SGDLS and CDR2 is YYNGEE in the germline V gene. This CDR3 is CASSVGNRDEQYF. CDR3 bases: TGTGCCAGCAGCGTAGGAAACAGGGACGAGCAGTACTTC.

The V call is TRBV2, the J call TRBJ1-4; D gene uncertain. Germline V CDR1 and CDR2: SNHLY, FYNNEI. CDR3 size: 14 residues. V shed 6 bases and J shed 0 bases, with 8 bases lying between them. The CDR3 nucleotides are TGTGCCAGCAGGGAGATAGCAACTAATGAAAAACTGTTTTTT. This gives the protein CASREIATNEKLFF.

On this clone: At the DNA level, this CDR3 is encoded by other sequences in the same sample as well. This sequence joins TRBV19 and TRBJ1-5; a weak D match, TRBD1 (5 bases). The CDR3 loop spans 14 amino acids. Germline V gives CDR1 LNHDA, CDR2 SQIVND (reference sequence). The germline V and J ends were trimmed by 3 bases and 1 base, with 7 bases remaining between them. The CDR3 DNA reads as TGTGCCAGTAGTATTGGGGCCAGCAATCAGCCCCAGCATTTT. Protein sequence: CASSIGASNQPQHF.

V usage is TRBV27 and J usage is TRBJ2-1; 9 positions match TRBD2. The CDR3 has 15 residues. The V gene end was trimmed by 6 bases and the J gene end by 1 base; junction bases not matched to a gene: 4. Germline V gives CDR1 MNHEY, CDR2 SMNVEV (reference sequence). The CDR3: CASRASGDSYNEQFF. As DNA, the CDR3 is TGTGCCAGCAGAGCTAGCGGGGATTCCTACAATGAGCAGTTCTTC.

The V call is TRBV7-2, the J call TRBJ2-3, with D tentatively TRBD2 (5 bases). Germline CDR1 and CDR2: SGHTA and FQGNSA. Trimming removed 5 bases at V and 4 bases at J, with 10 bases between. The CDR3 length is 13 residues. The CDR3 DNA reads TGTGCCAGCAGCCCGGCCGGGGCAGATACGCAGTATTTT. Its protein product is CASSPAGADTQYF. Filled out from reference TRBV7-2 and TRBJ2-3, the complete variable domain reads GAGVSQSPSNKVTEKGKDVELRCDPISGHTALYWYRQSLGQGLEFLIYFQGNSAPDKSGLPSDRFSAERTGGSVSTLTIQRTQQEDSAVYLCASSPAGADTQYFGPGTRLTVL.